This T cell receptor beta chain was recorded in a study of Ad26.COV2.S vaccination and SARS-CoV-2 variants (dated by TCRdb to 2020 to 2022). Study-wide context: Donors in the vaccine arm were drawn from COV1001, a phase I-IIa trial of Ad26.COV2.S in healthy adults that was multicentre, randomized, double-blind and placebo-controlled. Ad26.COV2.S was administered intramuscularly at 5 x 10^10 or 1 x 10^11 viral particles, either as a single shot or as two shots given 56 days apart. The specificity and breadth of SARS-CoV-2-reactive T cell receptors after Ad26.COV2.S vaccination were assessed by TCRbeta repertoire sequencing. Trial participants were randomized into five groups of five, in which low-dose or high-dose Ad26.COV2.S was given once or twice, or placebo was given on both occasions. The TCR-sequenced set comprised approximately 32 samples: around 20 Ad26.COV2.S vaccine recipients, 5 placebo recipients and 8 SARS-CoV-2 convalescent individuals. Throughout the experiments and outcome assessment, investigators stayed blinded to trial group allocation. The full study reports these points: According to the authors, total T cell responses may have been underestimated by the TCR breadth and depth analyses. Vaccine and placebo recipients had comparable non-spike TCR breadth, which fits with the vaccine containing only spike. After vaccination, spike-specific CD8+ and CD4+ T cell responses were reported to show substantial breadth. The study lacked the statistical power to compare responses across vaccine doses or regimens. Compared with placebo recipients, Ad26.COV2.S recipients showed higher spike-specific TCR breadth (P = 0.0014).

For this clone: Its antigen remains undetermined. No base qualities exist here, and no much larger clone lies one base off it.

What this sample's treatment or condition label stands for: 19 received Ad26.COV2.S at low or high dose, single or two shots; about 5 received placebo; per-sample allocation not given. Repertoires of vaccine and placebo recipients were sequenced from samples taken on day 63 after the first injection. Between 29 July and 7 August 2020, Cohort 1b enrolled 25 adults aged 18-55 years at one site in Boston, USA. Ad26.COV2.S was a replication-incompetent adenovirus type 26 vector expressing a prefusion-stabilized SARS-CoV-2 spike protein from the original Wuhan strain. Trimming removed 2 bases from V and 4 bases from J; the gene matches leave 5 bases unexplained. CDR1 and CDR2, per the germline V gene, are MGHDK and SYGVNS. The CDR3 measures 15 amino acids from cysteine to phenylalanine. The DNA shown is the 45-base CDR3, in frame from base 1. The immunoSEQ Assay was used to sequence TCRbeta CDR3 regions. After extraction, genomic DNA underwent amplification by bias-controlled multiplex PCR, followed by high-throughput sequencing. For the original study's pipeline: To quantify the absolute abundance of every unique TCRbeta CDR3 region, sequences were collapsed and filtered. Usable DNA was measured by amplifying reference genes present in all nucleated cells, and TCRbeta template counts were normalized to that usable DNA to estimate T cell fraction. Repertoire TCRs were annotated as SARS-CoV-2-specific by exact matching of V gene, CDR3 amino acid sequence and J gene to a known reactive TCR set. MIRA supplied the reference SARS-CoV-2 TCR set, which was filtered for enrichment in COVID-19-positive ImmuneCODE repertoires so that public or cross-reactive TCRs were removed. Based on the MIRA antigens, annotated TCRs were further analysed at the level of specific ORF or position within ORF. Breadth was defined as the number of annotated unique rearrangements divided by the total number of unique productive rearrangements, and depth was defined as the summed frequency of the annotated unique rearrangements. Two-sided Wilcoxon rank-sum tests were applied when comparing TCR breadth between groups. TCRdb obtained this table from immuneACCESS and retained in-frame rearrangements with V and J assigned. These tables miss some clones; where compared with another copy, unresolved V genes account for less than half of the shortfall, and the remainder is unexplained. The V and J calls and clone size are taken from that table; D and trimming were inferred from the DNA. For this sample the table gives hundreds of thousands of clones, of which approximately 86% were detected only once. Approximately 12% of the sample lies in the top ten.

The clonotype comes from a person between 18 and 65 years old who received the Ad26.COV2.S COVID-19 vaccine or a placebo. The V gene is TRBV25-1 and the J gene is TRBJ2-1; 7 nucleotides in the junction match TRBD1. The material sequenced was peripheral blood, taken in a trial of Ad26.COV2.S vaccine versus placebo. The nucleotide sequence is TGTGCCAGCAGTGAACGACAGGGACCTTACAATGAGCAGTTCTTC. This codes for CASSERQGPYNEQFF.